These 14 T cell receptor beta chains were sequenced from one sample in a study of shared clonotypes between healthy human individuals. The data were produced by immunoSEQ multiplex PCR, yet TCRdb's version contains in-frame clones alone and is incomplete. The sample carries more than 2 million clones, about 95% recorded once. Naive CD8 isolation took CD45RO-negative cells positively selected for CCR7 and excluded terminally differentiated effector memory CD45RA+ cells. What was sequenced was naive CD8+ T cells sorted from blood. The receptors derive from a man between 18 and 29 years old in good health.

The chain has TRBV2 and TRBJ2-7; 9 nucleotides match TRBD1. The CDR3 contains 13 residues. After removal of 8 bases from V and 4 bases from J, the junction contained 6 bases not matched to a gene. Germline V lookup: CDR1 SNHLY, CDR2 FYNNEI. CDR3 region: CASGGQGGYEQYF. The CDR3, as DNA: TGTGCCAGCGGGGGACAGGGCGGTTACGAGCAGTACTTC.

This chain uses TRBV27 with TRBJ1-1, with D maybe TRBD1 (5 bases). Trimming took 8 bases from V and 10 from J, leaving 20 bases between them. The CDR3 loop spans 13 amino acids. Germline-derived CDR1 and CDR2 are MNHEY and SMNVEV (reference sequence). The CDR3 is CASSFGTGRGAFF. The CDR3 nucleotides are TGTGCCAGCTCCTTTGGGACGGGGCGGGGAGCTTTCTTT.

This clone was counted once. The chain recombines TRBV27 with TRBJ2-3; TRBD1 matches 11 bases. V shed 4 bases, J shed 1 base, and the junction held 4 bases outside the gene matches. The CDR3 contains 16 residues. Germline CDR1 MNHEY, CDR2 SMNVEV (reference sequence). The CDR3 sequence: CASSYGTGGGTDTQYF. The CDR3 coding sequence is TGTGCCAGCAGTTACGGGACAGGGGGAGGCACAGATACGCAGTATTTT.

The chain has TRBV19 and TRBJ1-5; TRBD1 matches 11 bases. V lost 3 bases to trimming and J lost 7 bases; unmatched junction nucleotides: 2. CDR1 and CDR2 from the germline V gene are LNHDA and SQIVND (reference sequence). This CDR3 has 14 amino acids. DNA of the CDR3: TGTGCCAGTAGTATTTGGACAGGGGGCCAGCCCCAGCATTTT. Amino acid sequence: CASSIWTGGQPQHF.

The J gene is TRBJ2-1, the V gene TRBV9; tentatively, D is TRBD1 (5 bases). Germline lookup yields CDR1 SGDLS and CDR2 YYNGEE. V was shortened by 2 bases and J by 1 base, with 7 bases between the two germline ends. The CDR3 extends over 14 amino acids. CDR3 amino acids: CASSVGRSYNEQFF. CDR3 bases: TGTGCCAGCAGCGTGGGGCGGTCCTACAATGAGCAGTTCTTC.

In nucleotides, the CDR3 is TGCAGCGTTGAAGAAGGGGTCACCGGGGAGCTGTTTTTT. Residues: CSVEEGVTGELFF. The chain links TRBV29-1 to TRBJ2-2, with D possibly TRBD1 on 5 matching bases. Germline V gene data show CDR1 as SQVTM and CDR2 as ANQGSEA. The CDR3 totals 13 residues. V was pared by 0 bases and J by 4 bases, with 6 bases between.

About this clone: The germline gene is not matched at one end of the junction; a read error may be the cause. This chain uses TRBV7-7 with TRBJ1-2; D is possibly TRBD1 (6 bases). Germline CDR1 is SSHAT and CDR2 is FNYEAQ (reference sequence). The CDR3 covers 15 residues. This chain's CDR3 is CASSNNRETNYGYTF. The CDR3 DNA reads TGTGCTAGCAGCAACAACAGGGAAACTAACTATGGCTACACCTTC.

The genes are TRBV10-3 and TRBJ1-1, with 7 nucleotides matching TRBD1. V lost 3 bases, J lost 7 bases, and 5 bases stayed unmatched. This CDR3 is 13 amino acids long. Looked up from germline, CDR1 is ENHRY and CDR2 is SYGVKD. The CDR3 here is CAISDPGQVEAFF. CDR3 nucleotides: TGTGCCATCAGTGATCCCGGACAGGTTGAAGCTTTCTTT.

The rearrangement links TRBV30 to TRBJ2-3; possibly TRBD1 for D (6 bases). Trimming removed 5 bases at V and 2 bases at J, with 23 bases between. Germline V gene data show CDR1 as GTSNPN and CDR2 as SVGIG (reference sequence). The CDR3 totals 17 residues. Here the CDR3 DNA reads TGTGCCTGGGCAGGGGCCCCCGACAGACTTCACACAGATACGCAGTATTTT. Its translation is CAWAGAPDRLHTDTQYF.

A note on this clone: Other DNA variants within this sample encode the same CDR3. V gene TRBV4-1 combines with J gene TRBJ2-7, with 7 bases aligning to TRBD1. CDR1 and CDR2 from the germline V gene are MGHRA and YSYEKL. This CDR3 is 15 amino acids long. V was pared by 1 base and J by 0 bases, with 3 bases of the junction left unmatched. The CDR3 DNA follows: TGCGCCAGCAGCCAAGGAACAGGGGCCTCCTACGAGCAGTACTTC. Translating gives CASSQGTGASYEQYF.

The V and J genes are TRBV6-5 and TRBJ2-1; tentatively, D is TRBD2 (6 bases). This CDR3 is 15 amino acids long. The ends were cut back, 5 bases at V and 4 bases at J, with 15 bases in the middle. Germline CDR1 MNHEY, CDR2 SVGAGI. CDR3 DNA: TGTGCCAGCAGTCCCGACAGCGGGTTTTACAATGAGCAGTTCTTC. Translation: CASSPDSGFYNEQFF.

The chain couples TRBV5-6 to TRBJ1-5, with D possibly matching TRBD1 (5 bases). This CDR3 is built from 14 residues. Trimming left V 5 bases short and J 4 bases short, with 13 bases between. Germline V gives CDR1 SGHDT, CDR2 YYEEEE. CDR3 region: CASSMGGMNQPQHF. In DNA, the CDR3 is TGTGCCAGCAGTATGGGGGGTATGAATCAGCCCCAGCATTTT.

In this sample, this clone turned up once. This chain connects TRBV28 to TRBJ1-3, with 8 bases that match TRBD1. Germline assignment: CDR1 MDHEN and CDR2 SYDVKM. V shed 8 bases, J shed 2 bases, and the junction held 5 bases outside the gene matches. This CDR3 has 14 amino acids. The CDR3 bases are TGTGCCAGCCATGAACAGGGGGCTGGAAACACCATATATTTT. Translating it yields CASHEQGAGNTIYF.

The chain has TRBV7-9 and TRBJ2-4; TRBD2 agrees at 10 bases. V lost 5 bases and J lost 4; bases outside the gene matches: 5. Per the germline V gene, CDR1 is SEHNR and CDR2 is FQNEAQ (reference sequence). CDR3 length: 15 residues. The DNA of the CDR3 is TGTGCCAGCAGCCATGGGGGACTAGCGAAAAACATTCAGTACTTC. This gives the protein CASSHGGLAKNIQYF.